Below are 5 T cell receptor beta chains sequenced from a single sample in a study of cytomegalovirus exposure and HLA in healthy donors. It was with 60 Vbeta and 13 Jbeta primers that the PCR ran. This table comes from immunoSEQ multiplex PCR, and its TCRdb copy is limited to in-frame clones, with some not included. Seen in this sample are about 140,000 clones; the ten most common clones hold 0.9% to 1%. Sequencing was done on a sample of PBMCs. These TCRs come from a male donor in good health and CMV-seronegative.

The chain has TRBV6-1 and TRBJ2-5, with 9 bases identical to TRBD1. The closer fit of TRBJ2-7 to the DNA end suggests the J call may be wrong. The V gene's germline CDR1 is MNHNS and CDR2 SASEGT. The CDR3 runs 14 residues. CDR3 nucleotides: TGTGCCAGCAGGGACAGGGGATACCACTACGAGCAGTACTTC. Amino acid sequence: CASRDRGYHYEQYF.

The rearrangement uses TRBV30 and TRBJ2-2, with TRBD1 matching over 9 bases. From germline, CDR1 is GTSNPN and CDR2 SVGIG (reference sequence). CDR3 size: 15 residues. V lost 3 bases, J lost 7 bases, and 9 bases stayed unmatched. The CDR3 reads CAWSEGTGIDGELFF. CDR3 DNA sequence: TGTGCCTGGAGCGAAGGGACAGGGATCGACGGGGAGCTGTTTTTT. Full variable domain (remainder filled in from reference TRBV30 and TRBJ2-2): SQTIHQWPATLVQPVGSPLSLECTVEGTSNPNLYWYRQAAGRGLQLLFYSVGIGQISSEVPQNLSASRPQDRQFILSSKKLLLSDSGFYLCAWSEGTGIDGELFFGEGSRLTVL.

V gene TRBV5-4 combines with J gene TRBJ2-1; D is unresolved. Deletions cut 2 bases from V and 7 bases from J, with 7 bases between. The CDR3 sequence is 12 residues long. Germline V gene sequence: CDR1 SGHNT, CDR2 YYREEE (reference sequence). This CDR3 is CASSFARNEQFF. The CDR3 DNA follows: TGTGCCAGCAGCTTCGCTAGGAATGAGCAGTTCTTC. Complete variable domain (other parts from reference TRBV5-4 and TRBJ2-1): ETGVTQSPTHLIKTRGQQVTLRCSSQSGHNTVSWYQQALGQGPQFIFQYYREEENGRGNFPPRFSGLQFPNYSSELNVNALELDDSALYLCASSFARNEQFFGPGTRLTVL.

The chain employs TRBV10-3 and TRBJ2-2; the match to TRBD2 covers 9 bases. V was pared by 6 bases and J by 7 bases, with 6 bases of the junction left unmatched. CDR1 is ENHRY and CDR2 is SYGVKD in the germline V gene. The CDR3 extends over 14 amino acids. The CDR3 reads CAIRREGQGGELFF. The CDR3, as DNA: TGTGCCATCAGGCGGGAGGGCCAAGGCGGGGAGCTGTTTTTT.

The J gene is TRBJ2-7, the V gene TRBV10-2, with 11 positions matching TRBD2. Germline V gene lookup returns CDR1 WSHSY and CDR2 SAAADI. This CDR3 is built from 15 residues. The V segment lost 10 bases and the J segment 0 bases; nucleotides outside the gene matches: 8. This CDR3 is CAILSGTSGSYEQYF. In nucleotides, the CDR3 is TGCGCCATCCTATCAGGGACTAGCGGCTCCTACGAGCAGTACTTC.